This TCR beta chain was identified during a study of post-analysis software for immune sequencing data (dated by TCRdb to the mid-2010s). Describing the broader study: The recorded disease courses included relapsing-remitting, secondary progressive and progressive-relapsing multiple sclerosis, and some patients had no subtype annotation. A subset of samples was prepared in parallel using single-end sample barcoding, then pooled and co-amplified after Illumina adapter ligation. Patient repertoires were compared against roughly 10 previously published healthy control repertoires from donors aged about 6 to 28 years. Findings and caveats that apply to the study as a whole: Four to six TRBV segments, including TRBV5-6, TRBV5-1 and TRBV20-1, were significantly more frequent in patients than controls. Significantly lower normalized Chao1 diversity was found in multiple sclerosis patients than in controls, suggesting substantial peripheral T-cell clonal expansion. Direct clustering with F measure revealed strong co-clustering of samples prepared in the same batch, which led to a batch-effect correction. The control group was slightly older than the multiple sclerosis patient group.

The cysteine opens and the phenylalanine closes a CDR3 of 14 amino acids. The read is trimmed to its CDR3 DNA, 42 bases read in frame from base 1. This clonotype was observed a single time. This receptor's antigen is unknown. Base qualities are missing; no much larger clone stands one base away. Libraries were prepared through PCR. The instrument given in TCRdb is Illumina HiSeq 2500. To reduce PCR and sequencing biases, unique molecular identifiers were incorporated into the TCR beta cDNA libraries. About 500,000 cDNA molecules were obtained for every 1 to 10 million input T cells, so each molecule roughly corresponded to one T cell. The same protocol used for the earlier healthy control dataset was applied to prepare and sequence the patient libraries. Within a given batch, samples were prepared together, multiplexed and sequenced on the same HiSeq lane. As for the authors' bioinformatics: MIGEC was used to process the raw barcoded reads, and molecular identifier groups with only a single read were discarded before consensus assembly and CDR3 extraction. VDJtools was used for post-analysis of the clonotype tables, with diversity normalized by down-sampling every dataset to the smallest sample size. To correct batch-related cross-sample contamination, repertoire overlap clustering matched CDR3 amino acid sequences but not nucleotide sequences. In TCRdb, the public reads were trimmed at Q25 with fastp and aligned with MiXCR, with productive beta chains retained. For every CDR3 protein sequence, its rows merge into one entry that carries the most common genes and DNA. What appears here as the V and J calls and clone size reflects TCRdb's work, not the paper's. For this sample the table gives approximately 630,000 distinct CDR3 sequences, of which approximately 60% were detected only once. Of the sample, around 11% falls within the top ten clones.

TCR beta repertoires were profiled from peripheral blood of roughly 13 young patients with multiple sclerosis to demonstrate the VDJtools post-analysis software. Multiple sclerosis patients were children and adolescents aged about 6 to 15 years. The origin of this receptor is a girl between 2 and 10 years old with multiple sclerosis. This chain is built from TRBV21-1 and TRBJ2-1. TRBV21-1 is a known pseudogene. Sequenced input: blood. The CDR3 reads as follows: CASSLYRLDNEQFF. The DNA sequence is given as TGTGCCAGCAGTCTTTACCGACTGGACAATGAGCAGTTCTTC.